These T cell receptor beta chains were read from a single sample in a study of cytotoxic CD8 clonotypes in ibrutinib-treated CLL. Profiling relied on immunoSEQ multiplex PCR, and the TCRdb table lists in-frame clones only, not all of them. This table holds roughly 53,000 clones, 54% found once. The source material was PBMCs, sampled at disease progression, from a patient treated with ibrutinib. All receptors come from a human donor with chronic lymphocytic leukemia. Both conserved end residues are part of each CDR3. A D gene is named only where the DNA matches it firmly. Clone size is not always given. Where it is, it says once, few, many or a class for expanded clones.

size	V	J	D	DNA	CDR3
few	TRBV7-8	TRBJ1-5	TRBD1	TGTGCCAGCAGCTTAGTGGGACAGGGCTACAATCAGCCCCAGCATTTT	CASSLVGQGYNQPQHF
NA	TRBV6-1	TRBJ2-7	NA	TGTGCCAGCAGTCTCCTCGCGGTCTACGAGCAGTACTTC	CASSLLAVYEQYF
NA	TRBV4-2	TRBJ2-5	TRBD2	TGTGCCAGCAGCCAAGATCTAGGACTAGCGGGGGCTACAGAGACCCAGTACTTC	CASSQDLGLAGATETQYF
NA	TRBV7-2	TRBJ1-1	NA	TGTGCCAGCAGCTTAAACGGCGGGCCGAACACTGAAGCTTTCTTT	CASSLNGGPNTEAFF
NA	TRBV30	TRBJ1-4	NA	TGTGCCTGGAATGGGGGAGTGAATGAAAAACTGTTTTTT	CAWNGGVNEKLFF
NA	TRBV20-1	TRBJ2-3	TRBD2	TGCAGCGGGGGGGGTTCGGATACGCAGTATTTT	CSGGGSDTQYF
NA	TRBV9	TRBJ2-3	TRBD2	TGTGCCAGCAGCGCCAGCGGGAGTACGCAGTATTTT	CASSASGSTQYF
NA	TRBV7-7	TRBJ1-1	NA	TGTGCCAGCAGCTCGGACAGGAACACTGAAGCTTTCTTT	CASSSDRNTEAFF
NA	TRBV5-1	TRBJ2-1	NA	TGCGCCAGCAGCAGGGACCCCGACTCCTACAATGAGCAGTTCTTC	CASSRDPDSYNEQFF
NA	TRBV5-5	TRBJ2-7	NA	TGTGCCAGCAGCTTGGTGGGAGGAGGGTCCTACGAGCAGTACTTC	CASSLVGGGSYEQYF
once	TRBV6-1	TRBJ1-2	NA	TGTGCCAGCAGTGAGGGCCATTTCGCAGGCTACACCTTC	CASSEGHFAGYTF
NA	TRBV10-3	TRBJ2-7	NA	TGTGCCATCATGCCGGGACATTTCCCCTACGAGCAGTACTTC	CAIMPGHFPYEQYF
once	TRBV29-1	TRBJ1-2	NA	TGCAGCGTTGAAGAAGGAGGGTTTCAAAATGGCTACACCTTC	CSVEEGGFQNGYTF
NA	TRBV15	TRBJ2-7	TRBD1	TGTGCCACCAGCAGAAACCGGGACAGACCACACGAGCAGTACTTC	CATSRNRDRPHEQYF
NA	TRBV7-2	TRBJ2-1	NA	TGTGCCAGCAGCTTAGTTAGGAGCAATGAGCAGTTCTTC	CASSLVRSNEQFF
NA	TRBV19	TRBJ1-6	TRBD1	TGTGCCAGTAGTATACAGGGGGCCTATTCACCCCTCCACTTT	CASSIQGAYSPLHF
few	TRBV2	TRBJ2-7	NA	TGTGCCAGTCAATTAACCTACGAGCAGTACTTC	CASQLTYEQYF
few	TRBV28	TRBJ1-2	NA	TGTGCCAGCAGTTTGCTTGCTTCTGGTGGCTACACCTTC	CASSLLASGGYTF
NA	TRBV5-1	TRBJ2-1	NA	TGCGCCAGCAGTCCTGACGGCGACAATGAGCAGTTCTTC	CASSPDGDNEQFF
few	TRBV18	TRBJ1-2	TRBD1	TGTGCCAGCTCAAGGACAGGGGCTAACTATGGCTACACCTTC	CASSRTGANYGYTF
NA	TRBV6-5	TRBJ2-7	NA	TGTGCCAGCAGTTTACGGGGGGCGGACTACGAGCAGTACTTC	CASSLRGADYEQYF
NA	TRBV21-1	TRBJ1-5	NA	TGTGCCAGCAGCAAAGGACAGAATGAATGCAATCAGCCCCAGCATTTT	CASSKGQNECNQPQHF
once	TRBV19	TRBJ2-2	TRBD1	TGTGCCAGTAGTATAGGGGACAGGGTGGGCACCGGGGAGCTGTTTTTT	CASSIGDRVGTGELFF
NA	TRBV15	TRBJ1-2	NA	TGTGCCACCAGCAGACTCCCTCCGACAGAAACGGACTATGGCTACACCTTC	CATSRLPPTETDYGYTF
NA	TRBV2	TRBJ1-4	NA	TGTGCCAGCAGTGAATTGACAGTTAAAGAAAAACTGTTTTTT	CASSELTVKEKLFF
NA	TRBV4-1	TRBJ2-5	TRBD2	TGCGCCAGCAGCCAAGGGGTCGCTAGCGGGGGAAAGACCCAGTACTTC	CASSQGVASGGKTQYF
NA	TRBV28	TRBJ2-7	NA	TGTGCCAGCAGTTTATCCGGGTCTAACTACGAGCAGTACTTC	CASSLSGSNYEQYF
few	TRBV15	TRBJ2-7	NA	TGTGCCACCAGCAGAGTCTATTCTTACGGAACCTACGAGCAGTACTTC	CATSRVYSYGTYEQYF
NA	TRBV2	TRBJ1-6	TRBD1	TGTGCCAGCAGCGCAGGGGGCTATAATTCACCCCTCCACTTT	CASSAGGYNSPLHF
NA	TRBV6-5	TRBJ2-7	TRBD2	TGTGCCAGCAGGATCGGGGGGGAGAGCTCCTACGAGCAGTACTTC	CASRIGGESSYEQYF
NA	TRBV19	TRBJ2-6	NA	TGTGCCAGTAGGTATGGGGTAGCGGGGGCCAACGTCCTGACTTTC	CASRYGVAGANVLTF
NA	TRBV21-1	TRBJ2-7	NA	TGTGCCAGCAGCAAAACTTACAGGTGGTACGAGCAGTACTTC	CASSKTYRWYEQYF
NA	TRBV7-2	TRBJ2-1	TRBD2	TGTGCCAGCAGCTCCAGCCCGGGAGCGGGAGGCTATGAGCAGTTCTTC	CASSSSPGAGGYEQFF
NA	TRBV5-6	TRBJ2-2	TRBD1	TGTGCCAGCAACTCTATAGGACAGGTGAACACCGGGGAGCTGTTTTTT	CASNSIGQVNTGELFF
NA	TRBV9	TRBJ1-5	TRBD1	TGTGCCAGCAGCGTCGGGACAGGGAATCAGCCCCAGCATTTT	CASSVGTGNQPQHF
few	TRBV27	TRBJ1-6	TRBD1	TGTGCCAGCAGGTTAGGACAGGGAAATTTCCACTTT	CASRLGQGNFHF
NA	TRBV18	TRBJ1-5	NA	TGTGCCAGCTCACCATCCTCTGACCTCCCCCAGCATTTT	CASSPSSDLPQHF
NA	TRBV15	TRBJ2-2	NA	TGTGCCACCAGCGGGCGGAACGTCAACACCGGGGAGCTGTTTTTT	CATSGRNVNTGELFF
NA	TRBV27	TRBJ2-7	NA	TGTGCCAGCAGTATATCGGGAGTATCCGGCTACGAGCAGTACTTC	CASSISGVSGYEQYF